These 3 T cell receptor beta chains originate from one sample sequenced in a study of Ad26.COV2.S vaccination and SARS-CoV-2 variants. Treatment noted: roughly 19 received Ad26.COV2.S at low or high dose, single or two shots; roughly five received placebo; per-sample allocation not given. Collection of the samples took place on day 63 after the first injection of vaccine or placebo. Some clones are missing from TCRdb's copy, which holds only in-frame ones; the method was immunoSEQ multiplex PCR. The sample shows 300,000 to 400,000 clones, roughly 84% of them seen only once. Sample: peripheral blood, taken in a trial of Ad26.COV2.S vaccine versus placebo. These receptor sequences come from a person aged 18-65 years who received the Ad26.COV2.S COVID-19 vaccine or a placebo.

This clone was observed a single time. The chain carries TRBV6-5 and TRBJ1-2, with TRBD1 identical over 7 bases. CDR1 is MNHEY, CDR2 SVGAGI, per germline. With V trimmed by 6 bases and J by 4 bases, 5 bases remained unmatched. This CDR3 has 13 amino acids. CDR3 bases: TGTGCCAGCAGCCAACAGGGGACCTATGGCTACACCTTC. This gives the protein CASSQQGTYGYTF.

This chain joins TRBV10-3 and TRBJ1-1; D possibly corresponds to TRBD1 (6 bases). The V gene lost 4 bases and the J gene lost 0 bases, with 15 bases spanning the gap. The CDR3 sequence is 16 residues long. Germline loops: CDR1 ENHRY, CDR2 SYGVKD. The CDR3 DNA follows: TGTGCCATCAGTGGGGGGCCGGGACTCCTGAACACTGAAGCTTTCTTT. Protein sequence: CAISGGPGLLNTEAFF.

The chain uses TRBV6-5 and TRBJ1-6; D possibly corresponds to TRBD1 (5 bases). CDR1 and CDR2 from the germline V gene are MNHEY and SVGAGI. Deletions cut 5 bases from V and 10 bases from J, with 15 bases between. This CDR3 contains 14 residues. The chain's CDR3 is CASSRVRGGSPLHF. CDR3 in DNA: TGTGCCAGCAGTCGCGTGAGGGGCGGCTCACCCCTCCACTTT.